Given below is one TCR beta chain in context. Its antigen remains unidentified. Sample-barcoded 5' priming and a J-beta primer mix drove a second PCR of roughly 6 to 12 cycles. TCRdb re-analysed the 5' RACE reads in MiXCR, keeping a single row per CDR3 protein. The table includes 800,000 to 950,000 distinct CDR3 sequences, 29% detected once. These data are taken from a study of blood T cells in healthy people across ages. Study-wide results and caveats: Estimates drawn from one million T cells were deemed to understate diversity.

The CDR3 totals 14 residues. V was trimmed by 1 base and J by 5 bases, leaving 11 bases between them. Germline V gene data show CDR1 as SGHTA and CDR2 as FQGTGA. This same sample was also part of a study on T cells of mothers and their children.

Source material: blood. This clonotype was obtained from a woman between 35 and 50 years old in good health. The chain is built from TRBV7-3 and TRBJ1-2; D not certain. This chain's CDR3 is CASSLRGDRYGYTF. CDR3 coding DNA: TGTGCCAGCAGCTTAAGAGGTGACCGTTATGGCTACACCTTC.